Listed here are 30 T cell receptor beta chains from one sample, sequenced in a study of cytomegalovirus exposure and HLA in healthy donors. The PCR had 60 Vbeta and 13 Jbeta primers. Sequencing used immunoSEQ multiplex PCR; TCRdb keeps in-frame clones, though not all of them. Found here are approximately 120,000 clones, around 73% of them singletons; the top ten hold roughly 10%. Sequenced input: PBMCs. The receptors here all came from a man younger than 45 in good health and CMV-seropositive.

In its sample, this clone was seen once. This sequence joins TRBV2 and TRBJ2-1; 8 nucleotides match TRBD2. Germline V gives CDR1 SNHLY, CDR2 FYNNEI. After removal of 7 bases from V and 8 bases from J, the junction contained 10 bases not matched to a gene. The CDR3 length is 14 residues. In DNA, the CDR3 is TGTGCCAGCAAGGTAGCGGGACTTCTAGATGAGCAGTTCTTC. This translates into CASKVAGLLDEQFF.

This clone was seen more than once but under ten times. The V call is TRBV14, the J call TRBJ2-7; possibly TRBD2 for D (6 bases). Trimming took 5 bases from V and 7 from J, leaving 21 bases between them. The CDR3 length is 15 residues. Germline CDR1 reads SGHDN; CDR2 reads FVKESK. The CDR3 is CASSKPLASLGEQYF. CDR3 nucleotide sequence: TGTGCCAGCAGCAAACCCCTAGCGTCCTTGGGGGAGCAGTACTTC.

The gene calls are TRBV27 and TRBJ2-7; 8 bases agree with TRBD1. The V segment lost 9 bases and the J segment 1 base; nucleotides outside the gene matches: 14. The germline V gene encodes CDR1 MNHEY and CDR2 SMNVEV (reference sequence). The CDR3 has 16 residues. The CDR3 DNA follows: TGTGCCAGTCAAAGGGGGCAGGGGGCGATATCCTACGAGCAGTACTTC. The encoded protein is CASQRGQGAISYEQYF.

CDR3 DNA sequence: TGTGCCAGCAGTTACTCCGGGACACACGCCTACGAGCAGTACTTC. Translating it yields CASSYSGTHAYEQYF. The rearrangement joins TRBV6-5 to TRBJ2-7, with D possibly being TRBD1 (6 bases). CDR1 and CDR2 (germline): MNHEY, SVGAGI. The CDR3 loop spans 15 amino acids. V was clipped by 0 bases and J by 2 bases, with 11 bases between them.

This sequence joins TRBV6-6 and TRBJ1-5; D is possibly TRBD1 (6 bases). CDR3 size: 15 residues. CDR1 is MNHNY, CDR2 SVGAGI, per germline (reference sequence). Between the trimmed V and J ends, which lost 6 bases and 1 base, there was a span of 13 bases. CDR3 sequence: CASSLTGNSNQPQHF. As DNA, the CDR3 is TGTGCCAGCAGCCTAACAGGGAACAGCAATCAGCCCCAGCATTTT.

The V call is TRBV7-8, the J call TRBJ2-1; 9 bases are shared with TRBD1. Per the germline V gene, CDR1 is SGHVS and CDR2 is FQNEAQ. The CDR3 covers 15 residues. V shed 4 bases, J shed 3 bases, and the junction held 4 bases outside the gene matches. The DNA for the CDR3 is TGTGCCAGCAGCTGGGGACAGGGAGTCTACAATGAGCAGTTCTTC. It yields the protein CASSWGQGVYNEQFF. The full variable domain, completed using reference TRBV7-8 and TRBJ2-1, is GAGVSQSPRYKVAKRGQDVALRCDPISGHVSLFWYQQALGQGPEFLTYFQNEAQLDKSGLPSDRFFAERPEGSVSTLKIQRTQQEDSAVYLCASSWGQGVYNEQFFGPGTRLTVL.

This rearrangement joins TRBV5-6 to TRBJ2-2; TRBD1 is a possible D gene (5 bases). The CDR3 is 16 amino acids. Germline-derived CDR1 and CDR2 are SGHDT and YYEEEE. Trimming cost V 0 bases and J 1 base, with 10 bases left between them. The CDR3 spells CASSLVGQLNTGELFF. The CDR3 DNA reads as TGTGCCAGCAGCTTGGTCGGACAACTGAACACCGGGGAGCTGTTTTTT.

Here the CDR3 DNA reads TGTGCCAGCAGCGAGGACAGGGCGTACTATGGCTACACCTTC. Protein product: CASSEDRAYYGYTF. The rearrangement joins TRBV7-2 to TRBJ1-2; 8 bases agree with TRBD1. Germline V CDR1 and CDR2: SGHTA, FQGNSA. The V segment lost 5 bases and the J segment 3 bases; nucleotides outside the gene matches: 5. The CDR3 loop spans 14 amino acids.

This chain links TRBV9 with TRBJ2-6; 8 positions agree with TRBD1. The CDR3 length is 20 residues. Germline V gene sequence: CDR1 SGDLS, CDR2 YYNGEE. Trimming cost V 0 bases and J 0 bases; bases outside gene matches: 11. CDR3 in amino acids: CASSVAQRTGFSSGANVLTF. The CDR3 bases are TGTGCCAGCAGCGTAGCGCAGAGGACAGGGTTTAGCTCTGGGGCCAACGTCCTGACTTTC.

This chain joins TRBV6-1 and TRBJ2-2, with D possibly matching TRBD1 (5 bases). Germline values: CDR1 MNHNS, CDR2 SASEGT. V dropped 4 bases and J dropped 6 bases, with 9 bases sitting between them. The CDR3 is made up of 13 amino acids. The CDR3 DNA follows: TGTGCCAGCAGTGGTCAAGGGGCCGGGGAGCTGTTTTTT. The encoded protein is CASSGQGAGELFF.

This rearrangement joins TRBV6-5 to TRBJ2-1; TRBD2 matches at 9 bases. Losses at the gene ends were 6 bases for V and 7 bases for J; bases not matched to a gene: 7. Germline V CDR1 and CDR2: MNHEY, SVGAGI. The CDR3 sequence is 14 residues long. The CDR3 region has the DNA TGTGCCAGCAGGAGACTAGCGGTCCCTAATGAGCAGTTCTTC. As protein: CASRRLAVPNEQFF.

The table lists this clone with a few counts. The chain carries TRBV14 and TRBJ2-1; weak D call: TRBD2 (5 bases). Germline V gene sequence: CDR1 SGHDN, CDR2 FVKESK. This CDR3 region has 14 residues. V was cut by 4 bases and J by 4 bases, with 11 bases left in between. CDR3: CASSRGGPYNEQFF. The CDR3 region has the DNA TGTGCCAGCAGCCGAGGCGGGCCTTACAATGAGCAGTTCTTC.

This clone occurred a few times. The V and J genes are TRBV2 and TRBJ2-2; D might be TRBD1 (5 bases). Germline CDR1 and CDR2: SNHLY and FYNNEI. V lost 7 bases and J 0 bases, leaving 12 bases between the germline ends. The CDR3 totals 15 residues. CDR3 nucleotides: TGTGCCAGCACCAAGGGGCAAACGAACACCGGGGAGCTGTTTTTT. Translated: CASTKGQTNTGELFF.

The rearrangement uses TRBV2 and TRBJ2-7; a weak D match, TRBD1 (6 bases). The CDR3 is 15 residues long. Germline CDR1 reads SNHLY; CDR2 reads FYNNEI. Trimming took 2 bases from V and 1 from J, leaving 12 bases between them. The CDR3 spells CASSEQGFRSYEQYF. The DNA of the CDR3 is TGTGCCAGCAGTGAACAGGGGTTTAGGTCCTACGAGCAGTACTTC.

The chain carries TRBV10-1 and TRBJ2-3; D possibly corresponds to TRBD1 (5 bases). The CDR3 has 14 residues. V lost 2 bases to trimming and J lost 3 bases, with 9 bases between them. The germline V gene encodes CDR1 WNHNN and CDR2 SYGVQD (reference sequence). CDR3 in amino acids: CASSEVQGTDTQYF. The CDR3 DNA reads TGCGCCAGCAGTGAGGTTCAGGGTACAGATACGCAGTATTTT.

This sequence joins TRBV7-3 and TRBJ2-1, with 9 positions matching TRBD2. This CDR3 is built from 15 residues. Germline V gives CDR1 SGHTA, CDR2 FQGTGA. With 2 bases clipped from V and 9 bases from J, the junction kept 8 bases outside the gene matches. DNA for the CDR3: TGTGCCAGCAGCTTAGCGGGAGGGCATAGTACTGAGCAGTTCTTC. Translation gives CASSLAGGHSTEQFF. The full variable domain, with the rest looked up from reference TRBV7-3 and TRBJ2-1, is GAGVSQTPSNKVTEKGKYVELRCDPISGHTALYWYRQSLGQGPEFLIYFQGTGAADDSGLPNDRFFAVRPEGSVSTLKIQRTERGDSAVYLCASSLAGGHSTEQFFGPGTRLTVL.

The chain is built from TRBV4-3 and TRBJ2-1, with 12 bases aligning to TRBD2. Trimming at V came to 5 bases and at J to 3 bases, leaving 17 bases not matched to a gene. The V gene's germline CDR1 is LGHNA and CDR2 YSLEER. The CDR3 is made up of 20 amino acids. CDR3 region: CASSARPPNRLAGDYNEQFF. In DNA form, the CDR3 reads TGCGCCAGCAGCGCCCGACCACCGAATAGACTAGCGGGGGACTACAATGAGCAGTTCTTC.

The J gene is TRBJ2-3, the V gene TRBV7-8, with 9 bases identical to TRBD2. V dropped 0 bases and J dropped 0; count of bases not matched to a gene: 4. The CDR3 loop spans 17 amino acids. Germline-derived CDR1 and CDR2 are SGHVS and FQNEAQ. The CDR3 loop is CASSLAAGGASTDTQYF. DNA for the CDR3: TGTGCCAGCAGCTTAGCAGCGGGAGGCGCTAGCACAGATACGCAGTATTTT.

The CDR3 loop reads CASSLWAGGPQRETQYF. The CDR3 nucleotides read TGTGCCAGCAGTTTATGGGCAGGGGGCCCTCAACGCGAGACCCAGTACTTC. The V call is TRBV27, the J call TRBJ2-5, with 8 bases lining up with TRBD1. The V segment lost 1 base and the J segment 5 bases; nucleotides outside the gene matches: 12. The CDR3 totals 17 residues. The V gene's germline CDR1 is MNHEY and CDR2 SMNVEV (reference sequence).

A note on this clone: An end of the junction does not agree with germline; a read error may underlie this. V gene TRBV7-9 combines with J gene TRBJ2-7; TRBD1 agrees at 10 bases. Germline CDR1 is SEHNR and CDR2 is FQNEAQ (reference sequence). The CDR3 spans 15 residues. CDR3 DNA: TGTTCCAGCAGCCTCGGACAGGGGGGAGCCTACGAGCAGTACTTC. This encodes CSSSLGQGGAYEQYF.

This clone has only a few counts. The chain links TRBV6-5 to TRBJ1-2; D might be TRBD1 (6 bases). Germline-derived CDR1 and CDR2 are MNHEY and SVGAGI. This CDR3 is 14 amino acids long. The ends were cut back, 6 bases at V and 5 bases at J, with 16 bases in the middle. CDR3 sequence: CASSPQGGRYGYTF. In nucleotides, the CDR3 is TGTGCCAGCAGCCCACAGGGTGGACGGTATGGCTACACCTTC.

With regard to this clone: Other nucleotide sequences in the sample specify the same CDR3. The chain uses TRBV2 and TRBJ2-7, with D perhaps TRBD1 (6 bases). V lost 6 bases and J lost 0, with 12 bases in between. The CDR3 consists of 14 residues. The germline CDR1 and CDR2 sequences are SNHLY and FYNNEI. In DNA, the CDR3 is TGTGCCAGCAGGGACAGACTAAGCTCCTACGAGCAGTACTTC. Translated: CASRDRLSSYEQYF.

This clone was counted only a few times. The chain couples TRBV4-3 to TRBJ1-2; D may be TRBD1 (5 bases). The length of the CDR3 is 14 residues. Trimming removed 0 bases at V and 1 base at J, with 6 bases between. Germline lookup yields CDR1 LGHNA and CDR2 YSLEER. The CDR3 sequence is CASSQETVNYGYTF. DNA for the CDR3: TGCGCCAGCAGCCAAGAGACAGTTAACTATGGCTACACCTTC.

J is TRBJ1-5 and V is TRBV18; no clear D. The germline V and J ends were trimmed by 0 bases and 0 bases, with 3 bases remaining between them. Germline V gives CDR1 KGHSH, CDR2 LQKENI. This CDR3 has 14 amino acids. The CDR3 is CASSPPYSNQPQHF. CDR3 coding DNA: TGTGCCAGCTCACCACCTTATAGCAATCAGCCCCAGCATTTT.

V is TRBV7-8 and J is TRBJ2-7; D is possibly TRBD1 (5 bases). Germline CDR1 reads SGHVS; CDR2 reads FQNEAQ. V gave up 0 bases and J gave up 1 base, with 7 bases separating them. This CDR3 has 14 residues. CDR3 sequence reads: CASSLAAGSYEQYF. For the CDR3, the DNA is TGTGCCAGCAGCTTAGCTGCAGGGTCCTACGAGCAGTACTTC.

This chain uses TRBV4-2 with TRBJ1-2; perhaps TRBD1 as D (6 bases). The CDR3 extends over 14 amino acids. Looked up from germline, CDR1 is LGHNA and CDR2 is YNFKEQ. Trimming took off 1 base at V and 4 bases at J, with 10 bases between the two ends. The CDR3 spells CASSQAGATYGYTF. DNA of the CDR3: TGTGCCAGCAGCCAAGCAGGGGCTACCTATGGCTACACCTTC.

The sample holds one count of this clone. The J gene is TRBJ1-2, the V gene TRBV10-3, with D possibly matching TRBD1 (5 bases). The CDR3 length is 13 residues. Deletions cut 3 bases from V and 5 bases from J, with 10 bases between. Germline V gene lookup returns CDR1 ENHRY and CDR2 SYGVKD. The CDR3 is CAISERGRYGYTF. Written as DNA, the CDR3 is TGTGCCATCAGTGAAAGGGGTCGGTATGGCTACACCTTC.

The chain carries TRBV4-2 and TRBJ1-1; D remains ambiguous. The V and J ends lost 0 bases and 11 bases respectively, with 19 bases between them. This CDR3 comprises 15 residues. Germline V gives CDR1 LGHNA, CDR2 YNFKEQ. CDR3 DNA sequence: TGTGCCAGCAGCCAAGACATAGCGATGTCAGGCTCGGCTTTCTTT. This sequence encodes CASSQDIAMSGSAFF.

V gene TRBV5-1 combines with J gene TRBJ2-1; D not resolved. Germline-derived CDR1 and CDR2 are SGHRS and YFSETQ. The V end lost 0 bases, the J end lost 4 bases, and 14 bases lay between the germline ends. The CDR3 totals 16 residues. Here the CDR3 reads CASSLATSPFYNEQFF. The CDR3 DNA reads TGCGCCAGCAGCTTGGCGACTTCGCCCTTTTACAATGAGCAGTTCTTC.

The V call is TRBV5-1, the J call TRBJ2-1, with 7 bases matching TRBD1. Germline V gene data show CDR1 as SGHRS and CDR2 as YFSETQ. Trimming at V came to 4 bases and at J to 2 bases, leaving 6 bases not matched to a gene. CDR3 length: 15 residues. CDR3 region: CASSPGQGAYNEQFF. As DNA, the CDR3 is TGCGCCAGCAGCCCGGGGCAGGGGGCCTACAATGAGCAGTTCTTC.